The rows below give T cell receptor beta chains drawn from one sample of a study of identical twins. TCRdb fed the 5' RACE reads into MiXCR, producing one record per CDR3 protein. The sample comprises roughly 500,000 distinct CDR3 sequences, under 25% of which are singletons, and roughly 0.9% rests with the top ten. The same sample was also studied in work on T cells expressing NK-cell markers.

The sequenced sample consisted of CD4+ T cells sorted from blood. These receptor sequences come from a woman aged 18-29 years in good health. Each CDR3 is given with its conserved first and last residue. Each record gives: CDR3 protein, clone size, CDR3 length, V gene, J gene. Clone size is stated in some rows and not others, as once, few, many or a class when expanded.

CDR3: CSVEGEKSLNYGYTF; size: NA; length: 15; V: TRBV29-1; J: TRBJ1-2
CDR3: CASSLMRQDFSGANVLTF; size: NA; length: 18; V: TRBV13; J: TRBJ2-6
CDR3: CSATLARSYNEQFF; size: NA; length: 14; V: TRBV20-1; J: TRBJ2-1
CDR3: CASSPRDRVITGELFF; size: few; length: 16; V: TRBV7-8; J: TRBJ2-2
CDR3: CSARDPSGPLTGELFF; size: few; length: 16; V: TRBV20-1; J: TRBJ2-2
CDR3: CASRLTSGIYEQFF; size: few; length: 14; V: TRBV27; J: TRBJ2-1
CDR3: CAISDSMAVAGGDEQFF; size: NA; length: 17; V: TRBV10-3; J: TRBJ2-1
CDR3: CASSSGLAGGTQETQYF; size: NA; length: 17; V: TRBV7-2; J: TRBJ2-5
CDR3: CASSFATTSPYEQYF; size: few; length: 15; V: TRBV5-5; J: TRBJ2-7
CDR3: CASSRGGGTGETGELFF; size: few; length: 17; V: TRBV12-3/TRBV12-4; J: TRBJ2-2
CDR3: CDTRLAGVGNEQFF; size: NA; length: 14; V: TRBV19; J: TRBJ2-1
CDR3: CAWSVNSGRGEQFF; size: NA; length: 14; V: TRBV30; J: TRBJ2-1
CDR3: CASSLRSVGELFF; size: many; length: 13; V: TRBV12-3/TRBV12-4; J: TRBJ2-2
CDR3: CASSLRTYNEQFF; size: many; length: 13; V: TRBV5-1; J: TRBJ2-1
CDR3: CSASQGRGRGEQYF; size: few; length: 14; V: TRBV20-1; J: TRBJ2-7
CDR3: CASSLEGVGTEAFF; size: many; length: 14; V: TRBV13; J: TRBJ1-1
CDR3: CASTLRRGASGETQYF; size: NA; length: 16; V: TRBV6-1; J: TRBJ2-5
CDR3: CASSYRPELGGYTF; size: few; length: 14; V: TRBV6-5; J: TRBJ1-2
CDR3: CASSYLPGLAGGPYTGELFF; size: NA; length: 20; V: TRBV6-2/TRBV6-3; J: TRBJ2-2
CDR3: CAIRGGRTDTQYF; size: NA; length: 13; V: TRBV10-3; J: TRBJ2-3
CDR3: CASSQAGRREKLFF; size: NA; length: 14; V: TRBV3-1; J: TRBJ1-4
CDR3: CSASPSGRFTDTQYF; size: NA; length: 15; V: TRBV20-1; J: TRBJ2-3
CDR3: CANPGHRGRKLFF; size: NA; length: 13; V: TRBV7-3; J: TRBJ1-4
CDR3: CASSPPVQGGRSGGYTF; size: few; length: 17; V: TRBV18; J: TRBJ1-2
CDR3: CASSYQLGGGALQYTGELFF; size: many; length: 20; V: TRBV9; J: TRBJ2-2
CDR3: CASSPLSGVGEQYF; size: NA; length: 14; V: TRBV9; J: TRBJ2-7
CDR3: CASSEVVETQYF; size: few; length: 12; V: TRBV6-1; J: TRBJ2-5
CDR3: CSARDGFSGRHGDTQYF; size: NA; length: 17; V: TRBV20-1; J: TRBJ2-3
CDR3: CASSLGTRNYEQYF; size: NA; length: 14; V: TRBV6-1; J: TRBJ2-7
CDR3: CASSRIGAAGSNTEAFF; size: few; length: 17; V: TRBV13; J: TRBJ1-1
CDR3: CASSLDQAMNTEAFF; size: NA; length: 15; V: TRBV7-8; J: TRBJ1-1
CDR3: CASSRRGVASGDYNEQFF; size: few; length: 18; V: TRBV6-2/TRBV6-3; J: TRBJ2-1
CDR3: CSVGDTGMITEAFF; size: NA; length: 14; V: TRBV29-1; J: TRBJ1-1
CDR3: CSAPGTSGVTYNEQFF; size: NA; length: 16; V: TRBV20-1; J: TRBJ2-1
CDR3: CASSLDRGSNQPQHF; size: NA; length: 15; V: TRBV6-2/TRBV6-3; J: TRBJ1-5
CDR3: CAISLTSGSGTQYF; size: few; length: 14; V: TRBV10-3; J: TRBJ2-5
CDR3: CSVGSSDYEQYF; size: few; length: 12; V: TRBV29-1; J: TRBJ2-7
CDR3: CASSWGQGEEDTF; size: few; length: 13; V: TRBV5-1; J: TRBJ1-2
CDR3: CASSLQGLLTYEQYF; size: NA; length: 15; V: TRBV5-1; J: TRBJ2-7
CDR3: CSARQVSTDTQYF; size: NA; length: 13; V: TRBV20-1; J: TRBJ2-3
CDR3: CASSQGGQRYSPLHF; size: many; length: 15; V: TRBV14; J: TRBJ1-6
CDR3: CASSLGLFYRGLRRERTNEKLFF; size: NA; length: 23; V: TRBV12-3/TRBV12-4; J: TRBJ1-4